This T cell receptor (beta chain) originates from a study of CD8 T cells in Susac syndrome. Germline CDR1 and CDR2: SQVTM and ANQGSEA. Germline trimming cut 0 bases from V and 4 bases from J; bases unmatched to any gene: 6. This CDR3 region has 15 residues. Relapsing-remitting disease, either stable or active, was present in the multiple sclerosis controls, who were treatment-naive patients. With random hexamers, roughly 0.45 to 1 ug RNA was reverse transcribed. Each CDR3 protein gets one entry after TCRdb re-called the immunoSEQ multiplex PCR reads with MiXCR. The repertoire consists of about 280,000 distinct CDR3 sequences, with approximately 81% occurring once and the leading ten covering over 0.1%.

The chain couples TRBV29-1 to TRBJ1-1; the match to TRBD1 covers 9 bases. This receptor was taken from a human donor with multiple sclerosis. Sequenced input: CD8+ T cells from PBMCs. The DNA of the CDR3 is TGCAGCGTTGAAGATCGCGGGACAGGGACCACTGAAGCTTTCTTT. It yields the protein CSVEDRGTGTTEAFF.